A single sample gave rise to the 20 T cell receptor beta chains below, sequenced in a study of T-cell reconstitution after alpha-beta-depleted transplantation in children. As it was prepared, the TCRbeta library received unique molecular identifiers. TCRdb independently ran MiXCR on the PCR reads; one entry per CDR3 protein. Here the sample spans almost 500,000 distinct CDR3 sequences, approximately 12% being singletons. Source: PBMCs from the stem cell graft donor, taken from the stem cell graft. Every receptor here comes from a human donor who donated a stem cell graft to a child with combined immunodeficiency.

The chain combines TRBV28 with TRBJ1-5; 10 bases agree with TRBD1. Trimming at V came to 11 bases and at J to 0 bases, leaving 4 bases not matched to a gene. From germline, CDR1 is MDHEN and CDR2 SYDVKM. The CDR3 spans 14 residues. CDR3 sequence reads: CAGGTGDSNQPQHF. CDR3 bases: TGTGCCGGAGGGACAGGGGATAGCAATCAGCCCCAGCATTTT.

This clonotype was counted many times. The chain combines TRBV7-9 with TRBJ2-7; TRBD1 matches at 9 bases. CDR1 SEHNR and CDR2 FQNEAQ come from the germline V gene (reference sequence). Unmatched junction bases numbered 13, after V lost 7 bases and J lost 0 bases. This CDR3 contains 17 residues. CDR3 bases: TGTGCCAGCAACACCATTAGACGGACAGGGGACTCCTACGAGCAGTACTTC. Encoded protein: CASNTIRRTGDSYEQYF.

This clonotype was observed a handful of times. V gene TRBV11-1 combines with J gene TRBJ1-1; TRBD1 agrees at 9 bases. This CDR3 has 18 amino acids. V gave up 5 bases and J gave up 0 bases; unmatched junction bases: 13. The germline gives CDR1 SGHAT, CDR2 FQDESV (reference sequence). In DNA, the CDR3 is TGTGCCAGCAGCAGACGGACTGGGACAGGGAAATTGAACACTGAAGCTTTCTTT. Residues: CASSRRTGTGKLNTEAFF.

This clonotype occurred many times. The chain joins TRBV11-1 to TRBJ2-1, with 7 positions matching TRBD2. V was pared by 5 bases and J by 6 bases, with 7 bases of the junction left unmatched. The CDR3 is made up of 14 amino acids. Germline V gene data show CDR1 as SGHAT and CDR2 as FQDESV (reference sequence). CDR3 nucleotides: TGTGCCAGCAGCACGCGGGGGAGGGTCAATGAGCAGTTCTTC. Translated, it gives CASSTRGRVNEQFF.

The sample holds many counts of this clonotype. The V and J genes are TRBV7-4 and TRBJ2-7, with D possibly matching TRBD2 (5 bases). Per the germline V gene, CDR1 is SGHVT and CDR2 is SQSDAQ. V was cut by 7 bases and J by 1 base, with 11 bases left in between. There are 13 residues in the CDR3. CDR3: CASTRANSYEQYF. CDR3 coding DNA: TGTGCCAGCACGAGGGCAAATTCCTACGAGCAGTACTTC.

Ten or more counts support this clonotype. The rearrangement links TRBV24-1 to TRBJ2-5, with D perhaps TRBD1 or TRBD2 (5 bases each). This CDR3 contains 12 residues. V was clipped by 8 bases and J by 3 bases, with 9 bases between them. Germline loops: CDR1 KGHDR, CDR2 SFDVKD. The DNA of the CDR3 is TGTGCCACCACGGGGCACGAAGAGACCCAGTACTTC. This encodes CATTGHEETQYF.

This clonotype was detected many times. This chain connects TRBV27 to TRBJ1-6; TRBD1 is a possible D gene (5 bases). V was shortened by 7 bases and J by 6 bases, with 19 bases between the two germline ends. CDR3 length equals 16 residues. Germline CDR1 is MNHEY and CDR2 is SMNVEV (reference sequence). The CDR3 loop is CASTRTGVGLNSPLHF. In nucleotides, the CDR3 is TGTGCCAGCACTCGAACGGGGGTCGGCCTTAATTCACCCCTCCACTTT.

The rearrangement joins TRBV6-2 or TRBV6-3 to TRBJ2-5; the match to TRBD1 covers 9 bases. The CDR3 is 17 residues long. Per germline, CDR1 MNHEY and CDR2 SVGEGT. The V segment lost 5 bases and the J segment 1 base; nucleotides outside the gene matches: 11. CDR3 sequence reads: CASSDPGDRALQETQYF. The CDR3, as DNA: TGTGCCAGCAGTGATCCCGGGGACAGGGCCCTCCAAGAGACCCAGTACTTC.

This clonotype was picked up many times. V and J are TRBV7-2 and TRBJ2-2; D ambiguous. Germline CDR1 and CDR2: SGHTA and FQGNSA. This CDR3 has 14 amino acids. V lost 3 bases, J lost 1 base, and 6 bases lay in between. The CDR3 coding sequence is TGTGCCAGCAGCTTGGTGCAGAACACCGGGGAGCTGTTTTTT. Its protein product is CASSLVQNTGELFF.

This clonotype was observed a few times. This chain's CDR3 is CASSSGTENTEAFF. CDR3 nucleotides: TGCGCCAGCAGCAGCGGGACAGAGAACACTGAAGCTTTCTTT. The chain combines TRBV5-1 with TRBJ1-1, with 7 bases identical to TRBD1. This CDR3 spans 14 amino acids. Germline lookup yields CDR1 SGHRS and CDR2 YFSETQ. Losses at the gene ends were 4 bases for V and 1 base for J; bases not matched to a gene: 4.

This clonotype has at least ten counts. The chain combines TRBV6-2 or TRBV6-3 with TRBJ2-3; TRBD2 matches 11 bases. Germline trimming cut 4 bases from V and 6 bases from J; bases unmatched to any gene: 9. CDR1 is MNHEY and CDR2 is SVGEGT in the germline V gene. This CDR3 has 16 amino acids. The DNA for the CDR3 is TGTGCCAGCAGTTCCGGGACTAGCGGTGTGGCGGATACGCAGTATTTT. Translating it yields CASSSGTSGVADTQYF.

This clonotype was detected a few times. This chain uses TRBV6-4 with TRBJ1-1; D is unclear. With 7 bases removed from V and 1 base from J, the gap between germline ends came to 16 bases. Germline V gene lookup returns CDR1 MRHNA and CDR2 SNTAGT. The CDR3 loop spans 15 amino acids. The DNA of the CDR3 is TGTGCCAGCAAGCGCGTAGAGGGAGCGAACACTGAAGCTTTCTTT. It yields the protein CASKRVEGANTEAFF.

The gene calls are TRBV7-3 and TRBJ2-1, with 7 bases that match TRBD1. The CDR3 is 15 residues long. Germline trimming cut 5 bases from V and 3 bases from J; bases unmatched to any gene: 7. Germline CDR1 is SGHTA and CDR2 is FQGTGA. CDR3 loop: CASSTGTDFYNEQFF. As DNA, the CDR3 is TGTGCCAGCAGCACCGGGACAGACTTCTACAATGAGCAGTTCTTC.

Ten or more counts support this clonotype. The chain is built from TRBV24-1 and TRBJ2-1; 8 nucleotides agree with TRBD1. This CDR3 contains 13 residues. Germline V gives CDR1 KGHDR, CDR2 SFDVKD. Germline trimming cut 9 bases from V and 7 bases from J; bases unmatched to any gene: 7. CDR3 in DNA: TGTGCCACCGGGCAGGGGGCAACGAATGAGCAGTTCTTC. It codes for CATGQGATNEQFF.

This clonotype came up a few times. The J gene is TRBJ2-7, the V gene TRBV5-1; D may match TRBD1 or TRBD2 (5 bases each). The V gene's germline CDR1 is SGHRS and CDR2 YFSETQ. The V end was cut by 4 bases, the J end by 6 bases, with 23 bases between. The length of the CDR3 is 16 residues. CDR3 coding DNA: TGCGCCAGCAGCCTCCGGGACGGACAACCTCTGAGCGAGCAGTACTTC. It specifies CASSLRDGQPLSEQYF.

This clonotype has only a few counts. The chain is built from TRBV12-3 or TRBV12-4 and TRBJ1-2; unclear D gene. Trimming shortened V by 7 bases and J by 3 bases, and 15 bases separated the two germline ends. This CDR3 is 14 amino acids long. The DNA of the CDR3 is TGTGCCAGCACCGCCTCAGGTCGAGACTATGGCTACACCTTC. The encoded protein is CASTASGRDYGYTF.

The V call is TRBV7-2, the J call TRBJ1-6; 7 bases agree with TRBD1. Trimming at V came to 1 base and at J to 7 bases, leaving 10 bases not matched to a gene. The CDR3 is made up of 17 amino acids. Germline CDR1 reads SGHTA; CDR2 reads FQGNSA. CDR3 protein: CASSLVGGRGGNSPLHF. CDR3 DNA: TGTGCCAGCAGCTTAGTTGGCGGCAGGGGGGGAAATTCACCCCTCCACTTT.

The gene calls are TRBV13 and TRBJ2-3, with 14 positions matching TRBD2. The CDR3 extends over 16 amino acids. After removal of 3 bases from V and 6 bases from J, the junction contained 5 bases not matched to a gene. Germline loops: CDR1 PRHDT, CDR2 FYEKMQ (reference sequence). CDR3 coding DNA: TGTGCCAGCAGCTTCGGGACTAGCGGGAGTTTGGATACGCAGTATTTT. Amino acids: CASSFGTSGSLDTQYF.

This clonotype was seen a handful of times. This rearrangement joins TRBV25-1 to TRBJ2-7, with D tentatively TRBD2 (6 bases). Germline V gene lookup returns CDR1 MGHDK and CDR2 SYGVNS. Trimming cost V 5 bases and J 9 bases, with 26 bases left between them. The CDR3 runs 16 residues. CDR3 nucleotide sequence: TGTGCCAGCAGTCCCCCCCCGGGGCTAGCGCCTCAAGGGCAGTACTTC. The encoded protein is CASSPPPGLAPQGQYF.

This clonotype was counted at least ten times. V is TRBV7-9 and J is TRBJ2-3; D is perhaps TRBD2 (6 bases). The CDR3 is 14 residues long. The germline gives CDR1 SEHNR, CDR2 FQNEAQ (reference sequence). V lost 1 base and J 7 bases, leaving 12 bases between the germline ends. CDR3 in amino acids: CASSLGREWNTQYF. CDR3 DNA: TGTGCCAGCAGCTTAGGACGGGAGTGGAATACGCAGTATTTT. Full variable domain (outside the CDR3, taken from reference TRBV7-9 and TRBJ2-3): DTGVSQNPRHKITKRGQNVTFRCDPISEHNRLYWYRQTLGQGPEFLTYFQNEAQLEKSRLLSDRFSAERPKGSFSTLEIQRTEQGDSAMYLCASSLGREWNTQYFGPGTRLTVL.